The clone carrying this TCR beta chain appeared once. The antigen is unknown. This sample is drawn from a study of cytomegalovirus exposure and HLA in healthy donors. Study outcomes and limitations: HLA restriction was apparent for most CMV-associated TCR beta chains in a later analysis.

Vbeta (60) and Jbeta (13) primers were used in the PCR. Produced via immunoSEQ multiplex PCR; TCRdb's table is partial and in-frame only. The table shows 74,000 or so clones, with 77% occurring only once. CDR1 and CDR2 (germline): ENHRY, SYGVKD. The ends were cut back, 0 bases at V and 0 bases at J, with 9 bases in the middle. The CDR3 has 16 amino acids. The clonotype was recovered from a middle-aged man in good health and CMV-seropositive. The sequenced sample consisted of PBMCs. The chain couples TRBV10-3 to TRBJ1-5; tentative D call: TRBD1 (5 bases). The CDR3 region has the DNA TGTGCCATCAGTGAGTCGGGAGGGGATAGCAATCAGCCCCAGCATTTT. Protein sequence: CAISESGGDSNQPQHF.